This T cell receptor (beta chain) was captured in a study of T cells in Graves' hyperthyroidism and ophthalmopathy. Hyperthyroidism of Graves' type that showed no ophthalmopathy progression within 18 months was stable. Those with hyperthyroidism were 18 to 65 years old, newly diagnosed, and ill for under 2 months. This CDR3 contains 15 residues. Germline V gives CDR1 SGHRS, CDR2 YFSETQ. Trimming took 4 bases from V and 5 from J, leaving 19 bases between them. Study observations and caveats: Before onset, ophthalmopathy was predicted by the model a median approximately 6.6 months earlier. Ophthalmopathy could be told apart from stable hyperthyroidism with a 13 V-J model.

This clonotype has ten or more counts. What it binds is unknown. Amplification yielded TCR beta CDR3 regions, with RNA transcripts as the source. Initially, a first-round RT-PCR of the TCR CDR3 employed the HTBI primer set. TCRdb re-called the multiplex PCR reads with MiXCR, one entry per CDR3 protein. The data contain around 600,000 distinct CDR3 sequences, 15% to 18% of them singletons. This chain connects TRBV5-1 to TRBJ2-7, with a weak D call TRBD1 (5 bases). The sample consisted of blood. The TCR was taken from a woman under 40 with Graves' hyperthyroidism. The CDR3 sequence: CASSPYRSHLNEQYF. The CDR3 coding sequence is TGCGCCAGCAGCCCATACAGGAGCCACCTTAACGAGCAGTACTTC. Based on the CDR3 plus reference TRBV5-1 and TRBJ2-7, the full variable domain is KAGVTQTPRYLIKTRGQQVTLSCSPISGHRSVSWYQQTPGQGLQFLFEYFSETQRNKGNFPGRFSGRQFSNSRSEMNVSTLELGDSALYLCASSPYRSHLNEQYFGPGTRLTVT.